These 3 T cell receptor beta chains were all obtained from the same sample, sequenced in a study of cytomegalovirus exposure and HLA in healthy donors (dated by TCRdb to 2016 to 2017). Preparation of the library involved the immunoSEQ multiplex PCR assay. For the multiplex PCR, a mixture combining 60 forward primers for TCR Vbeta segments and 13 reverse primers for TCR Jbeta segments was used. TCRdb re-hosts the immuneACCESS table, in-frame sequences only. Its copies lack some clones; in the studies checked, an unresolved V gene accounts for under half of them, and the cause for the rest is not known. For this sample there are some 150,000 clones; 80% appear just once. Of the sample, about 4.5% falls within the top ten clones. Sample: PBMCs. The receptor source for this set is a man aged 30 to 45 in good health and CMV-seronegative.

The chain uses TRBV5-1 and TRBJ2-3; 14 bases agree with TRBD2. This CDR3 comprises 17 residues. With 3 bases clipped from V and 4 bases from J, the junction kept 7 bases outside the gene matches. Germline V lookup: CDR1 SGHRS, CDR2 YFSETQ. The CDR3 is CASSSGTSGSGADTQYF. The CDR3 DNA sequence: TGCGCCAGCAGCTCCGGGACTAGCGGGAGCGGCGCAGATACGCAGTATTTT. Using reference TRBV5-1 and TRBJ2-3 for the parts outside the CDR3, the full variable domain is KAGVTQTPRYLIKTRGQQVTLSCSPISGHRSVSWYQQTPGQGLQFLFEYFSETQRNKGNFPGRFSGRQFSNSRSEMNVSTLELGDSALYLCASSSGTSGSGADTQYFGPGTRLTVL.

The rearrangement joins TRBV30 to TRBJ2-2; 7 nucleotides match TRBD1. The CDR3 spans 19 residues. Germline loops: CDR1 GTSNPN, CDR2 SVGIG (reference sequence). Trimming took 2 bases from V and 0 from J; bases not matched to a gene: 15. CDR3 coding DNA: TGTGCCTGGAGTCGCCTCCATCACCGTACAGGGGCGAACACCGGGGAGCTGTTTTTT. This gives the protein CAWSRLHHRTGANTGELFF. Combining the CDR3 with reference TRBV30 and TRBJ2-2 gives the whole variable domain SQTIHQWPATLVQPVGSPLSLECTVEGTSNPNLYWYRQAAGRGLQLLFYSVGIGQISSEVPQNLSASRPQDRQFILSSKKLLLSDSGFYLCAWSRLHHRTGANTGELFFGEGSRLTVL.

The genes are TRBV7-7 and TRBJ2-3, with a weak D call TRBD2 (6 bases). This CDR3 contains 14 residues. Deletions cut 5 bases from V and 4 bases from J, with 13 bases between. Germline CDR1 reads SSHAT; CDR2 reads FNYEAQ (reference sequence). CDR3 sequence reads: CASSPGGGSDTQYF. The DNA of the CDR3 is TGTGCCAGCAGCCCTGGGGGAGGATCAGATACGCAGTATTTT.